This TCR beta chain stems from a study of Ad26.COV2.S vaccination and SARS-CoV-2 variants. Study outcomes and limitations: Placebo recipients and vaccine recipients were similar in non-spike TCR breadth. Analyses of TCR breadth and depth may have underestimated total T cell responses. Vaccinated individuals (as opposed to placebo recipients) had higher spike-specific TCR breadth. After vaccination, reports described spike-specific CD8+ and CD4+ T cell responses as showing substantial breadth.

Remarks on this clone: Its antigen is currently unknown.

Germline trimming cut 8 bases from V and 4 bases from J; bases unmatched to any gene: 6. CDR3 length: 13 residues. From germline, CDR1 is SNHLY and CDR2 FYNNEI. Profiled with immunoSEQ multiplex PCR; TCRdb holds only in-frame clones, not every one. The table records 300,000 to 400,000 clones, about 91% of them present only once. The gene calls are TRBV2 and TRBJ2-7; TRBD1 agrees at 9 bases. The starting material was peripheral blood, obtained after recovery from COVID-19. This receptor was identified in a human donor who had recovered from COVID-19. Written as DNA, the CDR3 is TGTGCCAGCCTGGGACAGGGCCGATACGAGCAGTACTTC. Amino acids: CASLGQGRYEQYF.